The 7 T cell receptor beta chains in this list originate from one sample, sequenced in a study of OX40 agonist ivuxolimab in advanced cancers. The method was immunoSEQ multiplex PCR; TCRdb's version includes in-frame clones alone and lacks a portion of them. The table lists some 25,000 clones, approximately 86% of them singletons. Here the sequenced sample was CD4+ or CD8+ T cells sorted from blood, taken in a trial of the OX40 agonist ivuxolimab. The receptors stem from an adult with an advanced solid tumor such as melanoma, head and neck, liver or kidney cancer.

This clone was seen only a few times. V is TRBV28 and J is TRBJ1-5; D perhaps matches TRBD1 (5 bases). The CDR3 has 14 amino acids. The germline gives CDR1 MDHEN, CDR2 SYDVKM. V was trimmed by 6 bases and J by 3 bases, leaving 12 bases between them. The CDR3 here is CASSPDSYNQPQHF. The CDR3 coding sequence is TGTGCCAGCAGCCCAGACAGCTACAATCAGCCCCAGCATTTT.

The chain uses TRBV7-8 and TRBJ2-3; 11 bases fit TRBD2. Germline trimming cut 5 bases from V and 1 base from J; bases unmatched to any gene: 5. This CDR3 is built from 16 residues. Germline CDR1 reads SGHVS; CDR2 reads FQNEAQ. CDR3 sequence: CASSTGTSGGTDTQYF. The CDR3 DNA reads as TGTGCCAGCAGCACCGGGACTAGCGGAGGCACAGATACGCAGTATTTT.

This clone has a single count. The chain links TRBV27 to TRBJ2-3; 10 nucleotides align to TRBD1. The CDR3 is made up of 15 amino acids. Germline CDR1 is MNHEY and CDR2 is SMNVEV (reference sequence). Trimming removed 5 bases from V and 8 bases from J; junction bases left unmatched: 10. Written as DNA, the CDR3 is TGTGCCAGCAGTACCGACAATGACAGGGGGCGTACGCAGTATTTT. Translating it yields CASSTDNDRGRTQYF.

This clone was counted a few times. The CDR3 DNA sequence: TGTGCCAGCAGCCCAGGGTTCGGGGGGAATGAGCAGTTCTTC. This gives the protein CASSPGFGGNEQFF. The rearrangement joins TRBV7-9 to TRBJ2-1; 7 positions match TRBD2. Losses at the gene ends were 5 bases for V and 7 bases for J; bases not matched to a gene: 8. Germline CDR1 reads SEHNR; CDR2 reads FQNEAQ (reference sequence). The length of the CDR3 is 14 residues.

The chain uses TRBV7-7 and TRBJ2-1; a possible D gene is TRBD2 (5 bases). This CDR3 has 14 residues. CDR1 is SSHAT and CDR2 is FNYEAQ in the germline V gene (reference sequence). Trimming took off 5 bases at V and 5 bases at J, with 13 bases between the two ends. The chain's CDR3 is CASSPSPGNNEQFF. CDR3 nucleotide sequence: TGTGCCAGCAGCCCATCACCGGGGAACAATGAGCAGTTCTTC.

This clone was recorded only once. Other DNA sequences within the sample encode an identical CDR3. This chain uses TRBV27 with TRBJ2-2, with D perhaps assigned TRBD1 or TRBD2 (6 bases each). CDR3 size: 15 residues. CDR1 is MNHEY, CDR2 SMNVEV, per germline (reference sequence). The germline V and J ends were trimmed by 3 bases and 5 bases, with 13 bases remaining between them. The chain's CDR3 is CASSLRGGGTGELFF. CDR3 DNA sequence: TGTGCCAGCAGTTTGCGAGGAGGGGGTACCGGGGAGCTGTTTTTT.

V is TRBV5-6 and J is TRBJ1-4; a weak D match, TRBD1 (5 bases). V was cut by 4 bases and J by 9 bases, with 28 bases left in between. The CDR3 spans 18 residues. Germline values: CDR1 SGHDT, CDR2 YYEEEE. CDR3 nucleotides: TGTGCCAGCAGCCCGGGCCCGTCGGGACCGTCGGGAATGAAAAAACTGTTTTTT. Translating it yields CASSPGPSGPSGMKKLFF.